These 2 T cell receptor beta chains were all obtained from the same sample, sequenced in a study of cytomegalovirus exposure and HLA in healthy donors. In the PCR, 60 Vbeta and 13 Jbeta primers were used. The data were produced by immunoSEQ multiplex PCR, yet TCRdb's version contains in-frame clones alone and is incomplete. The top ten hold less than 2.5% of the sample, which has roughly 120,000 clones, around 86% seen once. Sequencing input: PBMCs. The receptors shown here come from a woman in her forties in good health and CMV-seronegative.

The table lists this clone with a count of one. This sequence joins TRBV6-5 and TRBJ2-2, with a possible D match to TRBD1 (7 bases). Trimming pared 2 bases from V and 5 bases from J, leaving 15 bases between. The CDR3 is 16 residues long. Per germline, CDR1 MNHEY and CDR2 SVGAGI. The CDR3 DNA reads TGTGCCAGCAGTTACGAGCCGACAGGGAGGACCGGGGAGCTGTTTTTT. The encoded protein is CASSYEPTGRTGELFF.

The gene calls are TRBV2 and TRBJ1-1; 7 bases line up with TRBD1. The CDR3 contains 11 residues. V trimming: 6 bases; J trimming: 7 bases; junction bases outside the gene matches: 2. Per germline, CDR1 SNHLY and CDR2 FYNNEI. CDR3: CASRGQSEAFF. CDR3 nucleotide sequence: TGTGCCAGCAGGGGACAGAGTGAAGCTTTCTTT.